This T cell receptor (beta chain) was found in a study of T cell responses to AZD1222 COVID-19 vaccine. General study findings and limits: Only a handful of AZD1222 recipients, six or seven in all, had baseline seropositivity. Repertoires were collected only later (after the peak T cell response had occurred). Of spike-specific TCRs, nearly half reportedly target regions left unmutated in variants.

Some clones are missing from TCRdb's copy, which holds only in-frame ones; the method was immunoSEQ multiplex PCR. The sample consists of under 150,000 clones, approximately 90% of them appearing once. Turning to this clone: Its target is not known.

The CDR3 loop spans 13 amino acids. CDR1 and CDR2 from the germline V gene are ENHRY and SYGVKD. V lost 11 bases, J lost 4 bases, and 15 bases lay in between. This rearrangement joins TRBV10-3 to TRBJ1-5, with a weak D call TRBD1 (5 bases). The receptor was isolated from an adult who received the AZD1222 COVID-19 vaccine. Here the sequenced sample was peripheral blood, taken 28 days after the second AZD1222 dose. The DNA for the CDR3 is TGTGCCGCTTCCGGGACGGAAAATCAGCCCCAGCATTTT. It yields the protein CAASGTENQPQHF.